This T cell receptor (beta chain) comes out of a study of T cell responses to AZD1222 COVID-19 vaccine. The study's findings and limits: Repertoire sampling happened only post peak T cell response. It should be noted that donors were predominantly white British and more often female, and clonal diversity was possibly underestimated. Across the whole spike, CD4 TCRs peaked at regions 160-218 and 743-854. Following two doses of AZD1222, Spike-specific TCR breadth and depth rose.

For this clone: The antigen is not known.

Data came from immunoSEQ multiplex PCR; TCRdb stores just in-frame clones and leaves some out. The sample records 150,000 to 200,000 clones, around nine tenths being singletons. In germline, CDR1 is SNHLY, CDR2 FYNNEI. The ends lost 3 bases at V and 3 bases at J; junction bases unmatched: 9. This CDR3 has 17 residues. The V gene is TRBV2, the J gene TRBJ2-5, with 11 bases lining up with TRBD1. The clonotype originates from an adult in good health. The source material was peripheral blood, sampled on day 0 of AZD1222 vaccination. The DNA of the CDR3 is TGTGCCAGCAGTGACATAAACCGGGACAGGGGGAAAGAGACCCAGTACTTC. It encodes CASSDINRDRGKETQYF.